These T cell receptor beta chains were read from a single sample in a study of CD8+CD57+ T cells in acquired aplastic anemia. TCRdb reprocessed the reads via MiXCR and lists one record per CDR3 protein. The table shows around 430,000 distinct CDR3 sequences, with approximately 32% occurring only once. Sequences were obtained from sorted CD4+, CD8+, or CD8+CD57+ T cells (not recorded which) from PBMCs. The origin of the receptors is a human donor with aplastic anemia. CDR3s include the opening cysteine and the closing phenylalanine or tryptophan. D genes are given only for firm matches. Only part of the rows carry a size: once, few, many, or a class if the clone is expanded.

cdr3_nt	cdr3_aa	v_call	j_call	cdr3_length	clone_size	d_call
TGTGCCAGCAGTGAGGGACTAGCGGTTGGGGAGCTGTTTTTT	CASSEGLAVGELFF	TRBV2	TRBJ2-2	14	-	TRBD2
TGTGCCAGCAAGACAGGGGACCTCACCGGGGAGCTGTTTTTT	CASKTGDLTGELFF	TRBV6-1	TRBJ2-2	14	few	TRBD1
TGTGCCAGTAATTTCTATAGCAATCAGCCCCAGCATTTT	CASNFYSNQPQHF	TRBV19	TRBJ1-5	13	few	-
TGTGCCAGCAGTGTCGGGGAGGCTAATGAAAAACTGTTTTTT	CASSVGEANEKLFF	TRBV25-1	TRBJ1-4	14	-	-
TGCAGTGCTAGATCATCGACTAGCGGGCGATACAATGAGCAGTTCTTC	CSARSSTSGRYNEQFF	TRBV20-1	TRBJ2-1	16	-	TRBD2
TGTGCCAGCAGCTTAGGTCTTTCGTCAGCGGGGGGTTCCTACGAGCAGTACTTC	CASSLGLSSAGGSYEQYF	TRBV11-2	TRBJ2-7	18	-	TRBD2
TGTGCCATCAGCGAGAATCAGGAAGGCTACACCTTC	CAISENQEGYTF	TRBV10-3	TRBJ1-2	12	many	-
TGTGCCAGCAGTGAAGGGACGGTCTATGGCTACACCTTC	CASSEGTVYGYTF	TRBV2	TRBJ1-2	13	many	-
TGCGCCGGCAGCCAAGAGTCCCCAGGGTATGGCTACACCTTC	CAGSQESPGYGYTF	TRBV4-1	TRBJ1-2	14	few	-
TGCAGCGTTGAACACCGGGACAGGGGTGGAACTGAAGCTTTCTTT	CSVEHRDRGGTEAFF	TRBV29-1	TRBJ1-1	15	-	TRBD1
TGCGCCAGCAGTGTAACTAGCGGGGGGGCCGCAGATACGCAGTATTTT	CASSVTSGGAADTQYF	TRBV10-2	TRBJ2-3	16	-	TRBD2
TGCAGTGCTTTAATTCGCGGTGAGCAGTTCTTC	CSALIRGEQFF	TRBV24-1	TRBJ2-1	11	-	-
TGTGCCAGCAGAACGGAAGGGGGCTCCTATAATTCACCCCTCCACTTT	CASRTEGGSYNSPLHF	TRBV2	TRBJ1-6	16	-	-
TGTGCCAGCTCCTGGGCGGATGAGCAGTTCTTC	CASSWADEQFF	TRBV7-9	TRBJ2-1	11	few	-
TGCGCCAGCAGCGTGCACAGGGATACTGAAGCTTTCTTT	CASSVHRDTEAFF	TRBV5-1	TRBJ1-1	13	few	-
TGTGCCAGCAGCTTAGTATGCGGGATGGGTTGGACGCAGTATTTT	CASSLVCGMGWTQYF	TRBV11-1	TRBJ2-3	15	-	-
TGCGCCACCAGTGACCACGGACAGAGGTACGAGCAGTACTTC	CATSDHGQRYEQYF	TRBV24-1	TRBJ2-7	14	once	-
TGTGCCAGCAGTTTGGGCAGGGCGGTCTCCTACGAGCAGTACTTC	CASSLGRAVSYEQYF	TRBV12-3/TRBV12-4	TRBJ2-7	15	few	-
TGCAGTGCTAGACCCACAGATACGCAGTATTTT	CSARPTDTQYF	TRBV20-1	TRBJ2-3	11	-	-
TGTGCTACCGGAACGGGGACCGTACCCACCTACGAGCAGTACTTC	CATGTGTVPTYEQYF	TRBV7-7	TRBJ2-7	15	-	-
TGTGCCAGCAGCGCCCCGGAAGAGACCCAGTACTTC	CASSAPEETQYF	TRBV9	TRBJ2-5	12	-	-
TGCGCCAGCAGCCAAGTTTCCGGGGGCCCTACGGTGCAGTACTTC	CASSQVSGGPTVQYF	TRBV4-3	TRBJ2-7	15	-	-
TGCAGCGTTGATCTTCGAGGGCCTGACTACGAGCAGTACTTC	CSVDLRGPDYEQYF	TRBV29-1	TRBJ2-7	14	few	-
TGCAGCGCGCCAATACAGGGCAATCAGCCCCAGCATTTT	CSAPIQGNQPQHF	TRBV29-1	TRBJ1-5	13	-	-
TGCAGTGCAAAACAGGGAAGCTCCTATAATTCACCCCTCCACTTT	CSAKQGSSYNSPLHF	TRBV20-1	TRBJ1-6	15	few	-
TGTGCCAGCAGTGCTGAGACAGGGAGTCGAGAGACCCAGTACTTC	CASSAETGSRETQYF	TRBV2	TRBJ2-5	15	-	TRBD1
TGTGCCAGTAGTATTATACGGAACACCGGGGAGCTGTTTTTT	CASSIIRNTGELFF	TRBV19	TRBJ2-2	14	few	-
TGCAGTGCTAGGACGGTTTCCTACGAGCAGTACTTC	CSARTVSYEQYF	TRBV20-1	TRBJ2-7	12	many	-
TGCAGTGCTAGTTTGGCGGTCGGAAACACCATATATTTT	CSASLAVGNTIYF	TRBV20-1	TRBJ1-3	13	many	-
TGTGCCAGCAGCTTACTCGACTACGAGCAGTACTTC	CASSLLDYEQYF	TRBV7-4	TRBJ2-7	12	many	-
TGTGCCAGTAGTATACTAGAGACGGCCAGCAGTTGGGACAGTGGAAACACCATATATTTT	CASSILETASSWDSGNTIYF	TRBV19	TRBJ1-3	20	-	TRBD1
TGTGCCATCAGTGGAAGCAGTCTTTATAGCAATCAGCCCCAGCATTTT	CAISGSSLYSNQPQHF	TRBV10-3	TRBJ1-5	16	-	-
TGTGCCAGTAGTGCCGGACAGTTAAATGAGCAGTTCTTC	CASSAGQLNEQFF	TRBV19	TRBJ2-1	13	-	-
TGTGCCAGCTCACCAGGGCGGCAAAAGAACACTGAAGCTTTCTTT	CASSPGRQKNTEAFF	TRBV14	TRBJ1-1	15	-	-
TGTGCCAGCAGCGTAGAGGGACCTAGGGTGTACTGCTACACCTTC	CASSVEGPRVYCYTF	TRBV9	TRBJ1-2	15	many	-
TGTGCCAGCAGAGCCGCCACCTACGAGCAGTACTTC	CASRAATYEQYF	TRBV6-1	TRBJ2-7	12	few	-
TGTGCCAGCACCGGAGGGACGCAGCCCCAGCATTTT	CASTGGTQPQHF	TRBV2	TRBJ1-5	12	many	-
TGCAGTGCAAGTGGGGCGGGAAGCTCCTACGAGCAGTACTTC	CSASGAGSSYEQYF	TRBV20-1	TRBJ2-7	14	many	-
TGTGCCAGCAGCTTGATAAGGTCTAACTATGGCTACACCTTC	CASSLIRSNYGYTF	TRBV5-6	TRBJ1-2	14	few	-
TGTGCCACGCTGGGGACCGGGGGGGAGACCCAGTACTTC	CATLGTGGETQYF	TRBV5-5	TRBJ2-5	13	-	TRBD2
TGTGCCAGCAGTTACTTTGCTGGGGCCAACGTCCTGACTTTC	CASSYFAGANVLTF	TRBV6-2/TRBV6-3	TRBJ2-6	14	-	-
TGTGCCAGCGGTGTTAGCACCTCCTACGAGCAGTACTTC	CASGVSTSYEQYF	TRBV2	TRBJ2-7	13	-	-
TGCGCCAGCAGCCAAGGGGCGGGGGCGGATAATTCACCCCTCCACTTT	CASSQGAGADNSPLHF	TRBV4-3	TRBJ1-6	16	few	-
TGTGCCAGCAGACCCGCCGGCCAAGCAGGGGACTCTGGAAACACCGTATATTTT	CASRPAGQAGDSGNTVYF	TRBV25-1	TRBJ1-3	18	-	-
TGCGCCAGCAGGGAGGGGACAGGGGATAATCAGCCCCAGCATTTT	CASREGTGDNQPQHF	TRBV5-1	TRBJ1-5	15	many	TRBD1
TGTGCCATCAGTGATCCCGACTTGGATACGCAGTATTTT	CAISDPDLDTQYF	TRBV10-3	TRBJ2-3	13	-	-
TGCAGTGCGGAACCGGGACAGGGGAATTCACCCCTCCACTTT	CSAEPGQGNSPLHF	TRBV20-1	TRBJ1-6	14	-	TRBD1
TGTGCCAGCAGCTTATTGTCGGTGTCGTCAGGGCTCTATGGCTACACCTTC	CASSLLSVSSGLYGYTF	TRBV13	TRBJ1-2	17	-	-
TGTGCCACCAGCATAGGGGGACAGGGGGGGACCGGGGAGCTGTTTTTT	CATSIGGQGGTGELFF	TRBV15	TRBJ2-2	16	once	TRBD1
TGTGCCACCAGTGATTCGTCGACAGGGGGAAAGTACGAGCAGTACTTC	CATSDSSTGGKYEQYF	TRBV24-1	TRBJ2-7	16	-	TRBD1